One sample yielded the 2 T cell receptor beta chains listed below, sequenced in a study of cytomegalovirus exposure and HLA in healthy donors. TCRdb keeps only in-frame clones here, not all; method: immunoSEQ multiplex PCR. Found here are 150,000 to 200,000 clones, roughly three quarters of them singletons; the top ten hold about 1.2%. The sample consisted of PBMCs. The origin of the receptors is a woman in her twenties or thirties in good health and CMV-seronegative.

The chain uses TRBV11-2 and TRBJ2-7, with D hard to call. Trimming pared 0 bases from V and 2 bases from J, leaving 8 bases between. The CDR3 spans 14 residues. In germline, CDR1 is SGHAT, CDR2 FQNNGV. The CDR3 here is CASSLDRQAYEQYF. Here the CDR3 DNA reads TGTGCCAGCAGCTTAGATAGGCAGGCCTACGAGCAGTACTTC.

The J gene is TRBJ1-6, the V gene TRBV27; possible D gene TRBD1, 6 bases. Looked up from germline, CDR1 is MNHEY and CDR2 is SMNVEV (reference sequence). V dropped 2 bases and J dropped 1 base, with 9 bases sitting between them. This CDR3 is 16 amino acids long. CDR3 nucleotide sequence: TGTGCCAGCAGTTTAAGGGACAAGTCCTATAATTCACCCCTCCACTTT. Its translation is CASSLRDKSYNSPLHF.